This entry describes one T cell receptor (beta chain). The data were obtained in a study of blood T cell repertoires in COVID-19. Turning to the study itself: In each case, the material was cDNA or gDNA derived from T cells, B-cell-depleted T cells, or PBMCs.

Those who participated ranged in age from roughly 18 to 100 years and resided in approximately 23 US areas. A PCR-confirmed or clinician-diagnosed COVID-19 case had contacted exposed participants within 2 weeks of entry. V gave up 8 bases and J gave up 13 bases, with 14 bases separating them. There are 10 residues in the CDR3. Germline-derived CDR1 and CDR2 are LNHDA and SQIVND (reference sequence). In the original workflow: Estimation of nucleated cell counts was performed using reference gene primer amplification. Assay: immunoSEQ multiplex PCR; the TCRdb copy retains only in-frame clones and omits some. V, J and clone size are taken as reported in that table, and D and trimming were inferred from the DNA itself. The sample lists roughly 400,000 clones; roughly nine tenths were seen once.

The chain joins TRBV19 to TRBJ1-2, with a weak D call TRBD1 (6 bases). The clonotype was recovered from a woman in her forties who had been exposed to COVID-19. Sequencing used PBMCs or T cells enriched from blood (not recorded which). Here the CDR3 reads CASGRGVRTF. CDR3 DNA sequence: TGTGCCAGTGGCAGGGGAGTTCGCACCTTC.